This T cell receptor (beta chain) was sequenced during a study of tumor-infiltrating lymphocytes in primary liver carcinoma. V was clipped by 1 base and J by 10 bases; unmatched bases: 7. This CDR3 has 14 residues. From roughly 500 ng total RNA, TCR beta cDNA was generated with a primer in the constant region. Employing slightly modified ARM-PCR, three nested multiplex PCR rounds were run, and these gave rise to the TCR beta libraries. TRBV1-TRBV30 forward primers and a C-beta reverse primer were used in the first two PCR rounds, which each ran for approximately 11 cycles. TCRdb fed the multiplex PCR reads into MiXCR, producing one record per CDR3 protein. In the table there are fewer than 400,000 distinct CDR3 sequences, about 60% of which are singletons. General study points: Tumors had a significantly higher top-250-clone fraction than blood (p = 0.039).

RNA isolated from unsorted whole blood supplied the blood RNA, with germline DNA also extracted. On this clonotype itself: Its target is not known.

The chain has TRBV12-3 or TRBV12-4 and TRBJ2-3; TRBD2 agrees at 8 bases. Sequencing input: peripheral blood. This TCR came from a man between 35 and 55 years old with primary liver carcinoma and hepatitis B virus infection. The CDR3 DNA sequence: TGTGCCAGCAGTTTAGGTCGGGAGGGGGATGCGCAGTATTTT. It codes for CASSLGREGDAQYF.